These 27 T cell receptor beta chains were sequenced from one sample in a study of prognosis after radiotherapy for stage I lung cancer. Amplification of the TCR beta CDR3 (from genomic DNA) was done by two-round multiplex PCR. TRBV and TRBJ genes each had their own specific primers in first-round PCR. TCRdb re-called the multiplex PCR reads with MiXCR, one entry per CDR3 protein. The top ten clones hold about two fifths of a sample with approximately 17,000 distinct CDR3 sequences, under 55% of them seen once. This specimen consisted of PBMCs, obtained before or after stereotactic body radiation therapy (not recorded which). The source of these receptors is a donor aged 50 or older with non-small cell lung cancer.

V gene TRBV7-9 combines with J gene TRBJ2-1; D is ambiguous. The V and J ends lost 4 bases and 7 bases respectively, with 11 bases between them. The CDR3 contains 13 residues. CDR1 and CDR2 from the germline V gene are SEHNR and FQNEAQ (reference sequence). In DNA form, the CDR3 reads TGTGCCAGCAGCTCCTCGGACGGGAATGAGCAGTTCTTC. It yields the protein CASSSSDGNEQFF.

Details on this clonotype: A far more abundant clone sits one base away, making this likely a read error. The V gene is TRBV7-2, the J gene TRBJ2-7; TRBD2 might be the D (6 bases). CDR1 and CDR2 from the germline V gene are SGHTA and FQGNSA. CDR3 length: 13 residues. The CDR3 reads CASNLADSYERYF. For the CDR3, the DNA is TGTGCCAGCAACTTAGCGGATAGCTACGAGCGGTACTTC.

The rearrangement uses TRBV6-2 or TRBV6-3 and TRBJ2-1, with 9 nucleotides matching TRBD2. This CDR3 comprises 15 residues. Per the germline V gene, CDR1 is MNHEY and CDR2 is SVGEGT. V was pared by 2 bases and J by 2 bases, with 1 base of the junction left unmatched. CDR3 DNA sequence: TGTGCCAGCAGTTACGGCGGGAGGGCCTACAATGAGCAGTTCTTC. This sequence encodes CASSYGGRAYNEQFF.

This CDR3 reads CASSEARQGLYGYTF. DNA of the CDR3: TGTGCCAGCAGTGAAGCGAGACAGGGCCTCTATGGCTACACCTTC. The rearrangement joins TRBV6-1 to TRBJ1-2, with TRBD1 matching 7 bases. The CDR3 consists of 15 residues. Per germline, CDR1 MNHNS and CDR2 SASEGT. Trimming took 0 bases from V and 4 from J; bases not matched to a gene: 5.

A remark on this clonotype: This may come from a read error, since a much larger clone is one base off. The chain joins TRBV6-4 to TRBJ2-1; TRBD1 is a possible D gene (5 bases). The CDR3 is made up of 14 amino acids. The V gene's germline CDR1 is MRHNA and CDR2 SNTAGT. Trimming removed 5 bases from V and 5 bases from J, with 13 bases in between. The chain's CDR3 is CASSPGAANNEQFF. CDR3 in DNA: TGTGCCAGCAGTCCTGGGGCAGCGAACAATGAGCAGTTCTTC.

The sample holds many counts of this clonotype. This rearrangement joins TRBV4-1 to TRBJ2-3; the D is unclear. The CDR3 totals 16 residues. CDR1 is MGHRA, CDR2 YSYEKL, per germline. Deletions cut 1 base from V and 6 bases from J, with 17 bases between. This CDR3 reads CASSQVAGQTRDTQYF. The CDR3 DNA is TGCGCCAGCAGCCAAGTAGCCGGCCAAACTCGGGATACGCAGTATTTT.

This clonotype was detected only a few times. This chain uses TRBV24-1 with TRBJ2-1; TRBD1 aligns across 8 bases. The CDR3 covers 15 residues. Germline-derived CDR1 and CDR2 are KGHDR and SFDVKD. J lost 6 bases, V lost 2 bases, and 5 bases had no gene match. The CDR3 sequence is CATSDYNQGANEQFF. The DNA for the CDR3 is TGTGCCACCAGTGATTATAATCAGGGGGCCAATGAGCAGTTCTTC.

The rearrangement joins TRBV3-1 to TRBJ2-1; D may match TRBD1 or TRBD2 (5 bases each). Trimming shortened V by 4 bases and J by 2 bases, and 12 bases separated the two germline ends. Germline-derived CDR1 and CDR2 are LGHDT and YNNKEL (reference sequence). The CDR3 is 15 amino acids. CDR3 DNA sequence: TGTGCCAGCAGCCCCTCCCGGGGCGCCTACAATGAGCAGTTCTTC. This gives the protein CASSPSRGAYNEQFF.

The genes are TRBV20-1 and TRBJ2-7; TRBD1 aligns across 7 bases. The CDR3 length is 14 residues. Germline lookup yields CDR1 DFQATT and CDR2 SNEGSKA (reference sequence). Unmatched junction bases numbered 6, after V lost 2 bases and J lost 2 bases. Written as DNA, the CDR3 is TGCAGTGCTAGAAGACAGGGAAGGACCTACGAGCAGTACTTC. Protein: CSARRQGRTYEQYF.

In regard to this clonotype: The junction does not match germline at one end; this may be a read error. The J gene is TRBJ2-5, the V gene TRBV5-1; TRBD1 matches at 7 bases. Germline CDR1 and CDR2: SGHRS and YFSETQ. The CDR3 consists of 15 residues. The CDR3 nucleotides are TGCTCCAGCAGCTTTGCCGGGACAGAAAAAGAGACCCAGTACTTC. It translates to CSSSFAGTEKETQYF.

The chain employs TRBV20-1 and TRBJ2-5, with D unclear. The CDR3 runs to 13 residues. V lost 3 bases, J lost 4 bases, and 12 bases lay in between. Germline assignment: CDR1 DFQATT and CDR2 SNEGSKA (reference sequence). CDR3 nucleotides: TGCAGTGCTAGTTCTTGGGTACGAGAGACCCAGTACTTC. This gives the protein CSASSWVRETQYF.

V and J are TRBV11-3 and TRBJ2-1, with D perhaps TRBD2 (6 bases). The V and J ends lost 4 bases and 4 bases respectively, with 20 bases between them. The CDR3 runs 17 residues. CDR1 and CDR2 (germline): SGHNT, YENEEA. The CDR3 loop is CASSSTPGTGLYNEQFF. CDR3 bases: TGTGCCAGCAGCTCCACACCCGGGACTGGTCTGTACAATGAGCAGTTCTTC.

By frequency in the sample, this clonotype is medium-sized. CDR3 DNA: TGTGCCAGCAGTTCAGCGGCGGGCTCCCGAAACACCATATATTTT. This gives the protein CASSSAAGSRNTIYF. V usage is TRBV28 and J usage is TRBJ1-3; D gene ambiguous. The germline gives CDR1 MDHEN, CDR2 SYDVKM. The length of the CDR3 is 15 residues. V dropped 4 bases and J dropped 5 bases, with 15 bases sitting between them.

A remark on this clonotype: Since a much larger clone is just one base distant, this may be a read error. V gene TRBV20-1 combines with J gene TRBJ1-4, with D maybe TRBD1 (6 bases). With 1 base removed from V and 7 bases from J, the gap between germline ends came to 16 bases. Germline V gene lookup returns CDR1 DFQATT and CDR2 SNEGSKA (reference sequence). The CDR3 runs 15 residues. CDR3 amino acids: CSARVLPGEGEKLFF. CDR3 in DNA: TGCAGTGCTAGAGTACTCCCAGGGGAGGGTGAAAAACTGTTTTTT.

This clonotype was observed many times. The chain recombines TRBV2 with TRBJ1-1, with no clear D. The V end was cut by 7 bases, the J end by 0 bases, with 15 bases between. There are 15 residues in the CDR3. Germline V gene data show CDR1 as SNHLY and CDR2 as FYNNEI. The CDR3 region has the DNA TGTGCCAGCATCCTGGCCCCCTTAATGAACACTGAAGCTTTCTTT. Its translation is CASILAPLMNTEAFF.

In the case of this clonotype: This may be a read error: a much more frequent sequence differs by one nucleotide. The chain couples TRBV20-1 to TRBJ2-3, with D possibly matching TRBD2 (6 bases). V was clipped by 8 bases and J by 4 bases, with 16 bases between them. Germline V gives CDR1 DFQATT, CDR2 SNEGSKA (reference sequence). CDR3 length equals 13 residues. As DNA, the CDR3 is TGCAGTTCTAATGGGGGGATGGCAGATACGCAGTATTTT. Translating gives CSSNGGMADTQYF.

V and J are TRBV6-1 and TRBJ1-2; D may be TRBD1 (5 bases). CDR3 length: 12 residues. V was pared by 5 bases and J by 8 bases, with 12 bases between. Per the germline V gene, CDR1 is MNHNS and CDR2 is SASEGT. This CDR3 is CASSLPGRGYTF. The CDR3 DNA is TGTGCCAGCAGTTTACCAGGGAGAGGCTACACCTTC.

The genes are TRBV7-2 and TRBJ1-5; 8 bases map to TRBD1. CDR1 SGHTA and CDR2 FQGNSA come from the germline V gene. V was clipped by 5 bases and J by 6 bases; unmatched bases: 3. This CDR3 region has 13 residues. This CDR3 reads CASSRTGLQPQHF. The CDR3 nucleotides read TGTGCCAGCAGCCGGACAGGGCTTCAGCCCCAGCATTTT.

This clonotype was observed a handful of times. The rearrangement links TRBV7-2 to TRBJ2-7; D unresolved. CDR3 length: 12 residues. Germline lookup yields CDR1 SGHTA and CDR2 FQGNSA. Trimming shortened V by 5 bases and J by 5 bases, and 10 bases separated the two germline ends. As DNA, the CDR3 is TGTGCCAGCAGCCCGGTTGGGAACGAGCAGTACTTC. Encoded protein: CASSPVGNEQYF.

This clonotype was counted once. The V and J genes are TRBV2 and TRBJ2-7, with a possible D match to TRBD2 (6 bases). Between the trimmed V and J ends, which lost 3 bases and 4 bases, there was a span of 13 bases. Germline V gene data show CDR1 as SNHLY and CDR2 as FYNNEI. The CDR3 has 14 residues. The CDR3 sequence: CASSDWGDSYEQYF. In DNA form, the CDR3 reads TGTGCCAGCAGTGATTGGGGGGACTCGTACGAGCAGTACTTC.

This clonotype was found many times. As DNA, the CDR3 is TGTGCCAGCAGTGGAGGGGGTCTGGGCAATGAGCAGTTCTTC. Protein sequence: CASSGGGLGNEQFF. The rearrangement joins TRBV2 to TRBJ2-1; maybe TRBD1 (6 bases). V was pared by 4 bases and J by 6 bases, with 13 bases between. The CDR3 extends over 14 amino acids. Germline-derived CDR1 and CDR2 are SNHLY and FYNNEI.

The CDR3 DNA is TGTGCCAGCAAGAGACAGGGAGACACCGGGGAGCTGTTTTTT. Translating it yields CASKRQGDTGELFF. This chain connects TRBV27 to TRBJ2-2; 7 nucleotides agree with TRBD1. The CDR3 has 14 amino acids. Germline assignment: CDR1 MNHEY and CDR2 SMNVEV (reference sequence). Losses at the gene ends were 7 bases for V and 3 bases for J; bases not matched to a gene: 5.

In its sample, this clonotype was seen many times. V and J are TRBV3-1 and TRBJ2-7, with D unresolved. Germline V gives CDR1 LGHDT, CDR2 YNNKEL (reference sequence). V was cut by 5 bases and J by 0 bases, with 14 bases left in between. The CDR3 consists of 15 residues. Written as DNA, the CDR3 is TGTGCCAGCAGCTTGCCACTGGGATCCTCCTACGAGCAGTACTTC. This encodes CASSLPLGSSYEQYF.

A remark on this clonotype: It may be a read error: a sequence one base away is much more abundant. This chain connects TRBV6-5 to TRBJ2-5, with TRBD1 as a possible D gene (5 bases). Germline loops: CDR1 MNHEY, CDR2 SVGAGI. The CDR3 sequence is 20 residues long. V lost 2 bases and J lost 2, with 27 bases in between. DNA for the CDR3: TGTGCCAGCAGTTACAGTGGACCAAGACAGAGAAAACCAGGACAAGAGACCCAGTACTTC. Translation gives CASSYSGPRQRKPGQETQYF.

This clonotype was picked up one time. The rearrangement joins TRBV27 to TRBJ1-6; D possibly corresponds to TRBD1 (5 bases). Deletions cut 6 bases from V and 8 bases from J, with 11 bases between. Germline lookup yields CDR1 MNHEY and CDR2 SMNVEV (reference sequence). CDR3 length: 13 residues. The CDR3 DNA follows: TGTGCCAGCAGACGGGGGTGGGATTCACCCCTCCACTTT. Amino acids: CASRRGWDSPLHF.

About this clonotype itself: This probably arose from a read error, given a far larger clone one base away. The CDR3 loop reads CAISPPSGDYEQYF. The CDR3 coding sequence is TGTGCCATCAGCCCTCCTAGCGGAGACTACGAGCAGTACTTC. The rearrangement uses TRBV19 and TRBJ2-7, with 7 nucleotides matching TRBD2. The CDR3 contains 14 residues. Germline V gene data show CDR1 as LNHDA and CDR2 as SQIVND (reference sequence). The junction had 12 bases not matched to a gene; V was cut back by 10 bases and J by 3 bases.

Comment on this clonotype: At one end, the junction sequence differs from germline, possibly due to a read error. The rearrangement joins TRBV19 to TRBJ1-2; a possible D gene is TRBD1 (5 bases). CDR1 LNHDA and CDR2 SQIVND come from the germline V gene (reference sequence). CDR3 length: 14 amino acids. The CDR3 loop is CASSVDSRGYGYTF. CDR3 nucleotides: TGTGCCAGTAGTGTAGACAGCCGGGGGTATGGCTACACCTTC.